This TCR beta chain was sequenced during a study of regulatory T cells in long-lasting Graves disease. Specified time point: newly diagnosed GD, antithyroid drugs for less than 3 months. Following extraction of RNA from PBMCs, that RNA was used to make the TCR library. V was clipped by 6 bases and J by 2 bases, with 10 bases between them. Germline values: CDR1 LGHNT, CDR2 FRNRAP. The CDR3 has 13 residues. Construction of TCR beta libraries relied on iRepertoire HTBI primers and on Arm-PCR targeting CDR3 regions. TCRdb recomputed calls from the multiplex PCR reads with MiXCR, one row per CDR3 protein. The data contain a few hundred thousand distinct CDR3 sequences, 15% of them singletons. These sequences were also reported in another study, on T cells in Graves' hyperthyroidism and ophthalmopathy. Per that study: Each patient was aged 18 to 65 and had newly diagnosed hyperthyroidism of under 2 months' duration. First-round RT-PCR with HTBI primers amplified the TCR CDR3 region. Most clonotypes expanded in thyroid above 0.001 were likewise present in blood.

J is TRBJ1-1 and V is TRBV12-5; D is unresolved. The sequenced sample was peripheral blood mononuclear cells (PBMCs), obtained at new diagnosis, from a patient treated with antithyroid drugs. The receptor comes from a woman between 40 and 55 years old with Graves disease. The CDR3 coding sequence is TGTGCTAGTGGATCTCTGGGTAACACTGAAGCTTTCTTT. Protein product: CASGSLGNTEAFF.